This passage covers 28 T cell receptor beta chains from one sample sequenced in a study of blood T cell repertoires in COVID-19. Only in-frame clones appear in the TCRdb table, and some are missing; sequencing was by immunoSEQ multiplex PCR. The repertoire holds 450,000 to 500,000 clones, with about nine tenths as singletons. Sequencing used PBMCs or T cells enriched from blood (not recorded which). These receptors were collected from a woman younger than 30 who had recovered from COVID-19.

The genes are TRBV19 and TRBJ1-1; no clear D gene. V lost 2 bases to trimming and J lost 7 bases, with 14 bases between them. Germline CDR1 reads LNHDA; CDR2 reads SQIVND (reference sequence). The CDR3 is 14 residues long. Written as DNA, the CDR3 is TGTGCCAGTAGTATAATAGTAGCCTCAAATGAAGCTTTCTTT. Protein sequence: CASSIIVASNEAFF. Full variable domain (outside the CDR3, taken from reference TRBV19 and TRBJ1-1): DGGITQSPKYLFRKEGQNVTLSCEQNLNHDAMYWYRQDPGQGLRLIYYSQIVNDFQKGDIAEGYSVSREKKESFPLTVTSAQKNPTAFYLCASSIIVASNEAFFGQGTRLTVV.

The chain recombines TRBV2 with TRBJ2-1; D may be TRBD1 (6 bases). With 6 bases removed from V and 12 bases from J, the gap between germline ends came to 15 bases. The CDR3 covers 12 residues. Germline CDR1 and CDR2: SNHLY and FYNNEI. The CDR3: CASRYTGSGQFF. In DNA form, the CDR3 reads TGTGCCAGCAGGTACACAGGGTCTGGGCAGTTCTTC.

This clone was counted a few times. This sequence joins TRBV6-5 and TRBJ2-7, with TRBD1 matching over 10 bases. Germline assignment: CDR1 MNHEY and CDR2 SVGAGI. This CDR3 is 14 amino acids long. V shed 5 bases and J 6 bases; nucleotides not matched to a gene: 7. The CDR3 bases are TGTGCCAGCAGTACCGGGACAGGGGTACGCGAGCAGTACTTC. Translated, it gives CASSTGTGVREQYF.

V gene TRBV30 combines with J gene TRBJ2-7; D is possibly TRBD2 (5 bases). Germline-derived CDR1 and CDR2 are GTSNPN and SVGIG (reference sequence). V lost 4 bases, J lost 5 bases, and 9 bases lay in between. The CDR3 has 11 residues. The CDR3 loop is CAWMRVDEQYF. CDR3 nucleotide sequence: TGTGCCTGGATGAGGGTCGACGAGCAGTACTTC. The variable domain in full, with the rest retrieved from reference TRBV30 and TRBJ2-7, is SQTIHQWPATLVQPVGSPLSLECTVEGTSNPNLYWYRQAAGRGLQLLFYSVGIGQISSEVPQNLSASRPQDRQFILSSKKLLLSDSGFYLCAWMRVDEQYFGPGTRLTVT.

The rearrangement links TRBV30 to TRBJ1-2, with 7 bases that match TRBD1. The CDR3 totals 13 residues. In germline, CDR1 is GTSNPN, CDR2 SVGIG (reference sequence). V lost 1 base, J lost 8 bases, and 7 bases stayed unmatched. CDR3 sequence: CAWSAGGLQGYTF. The CDR3 nucleotides read TGTGCCTGGAGTGCAGGGGGGCTTCAGGGCTACACCTTC.

Comments on this clone: The germline gene is not matched at one end of the junction; a read error may be the cause. This chain uses TRBV23-1 with TRBJ2-7; D gene ambiguous. TRBV23-1 is placed among ORFs of uncertain function. The CDR3 is made up of 16 amino acids. CDR3 in amino acids: CASSQSRPVDSHEQYF. In DNA form, the CDR3 reads TGCGCCAGCAGTCAATCCCGGCCAGTTGACTCCCACGAGCAGTACTTC.

V usage is TRBV6-4 and J usage is TRBJ2-2; 12 nucleotides align to TRBD2. V lost 3 bases, J lost 7 bases, and 9 bases stayed unmatched. CDR3 size: 17 residues. Germline CDR1 and CDR2: MRHNA and SNTAGT. The CDR3 bases are TGTGCCAGCAGTGAATATTGGACTAGCGGGGAAATCGGGGAGCTGTTTTTT. This translates into CASSEYWTSGEIGELFF.

The chain couples TRBV6-5 to TRBJ2-7; a weak D match, TRBD2 (6 bases). There are 15 residues in the CDR3. CDR1 is MNHEY, CDR2 SVGAGI, per germline. With 4 bases removed from V and 2 bases from J, the gap between germline ends came to 15 bases. The CDR3 coding sequence is TGTGCCAGCAGTTCATCGGGGGATCCCGCCTACGAGCAGTACTTC. This codes for CASSSSGDPAYEQYF.

The chain carries TRBV2 and TRBJ1-2; no clear D. CDR1 is SNHLY and CDR2 is FYNNEI in the germline V gene. V was pared by 1 base and J by 5 bases, with 5 bases between. The CDR3 length is 12 residues. The CDR3 coding sequence is TGTGCCAGCAGTGAAGACGGTTATGGCTACACCTTC. Residues: CASSEDGYGYTF.

The CDR3 reads CASSGLLRSTTNEKLFF. In DNA form, the CDR3 reads TGTGCCAGCAGTGGACTCCTACGGAGTACAACTAATGAAAAACTGTTTTTT. The J gene is TRBJ1-4, the V gene TRBV25-1, with D uncertain. The CDR3 contains 17 residues. The germline V gene encodes CDR1 MGHDK and CDR2 SYGVNS. V shed 4 bases and J shed 0 bases, with 15 bases lying between them.

The genes are TRBV4-2 and TRBJ1-1, with 8 bases fitting TRBD1. The CDR3 length is 16 residues. The V segment lost 1 base and the J segment 5 bases; nucleotides outside the gene matches: 9. Looked up from germline, CDR1 is LGHNA and CDR2 is YNFKEQ. DNA for the CDR3: TGTGCCAGCAGCCAAGGTGGAACAGGGGGTAATACTGAAGCTTTCTTT. Protein product: CASSQGGTGGNTEAFF.

The chain carries TRBV30 and TRBJ1-5; D is unresolved. Trimming took 1 base from V and 9 from J, leaving 16 bases between them. The CDR3 is 14 residues long. Germline CDR1 and CDR2: GTSNPN and SVGIG (reference sequence). CDR3 sequence: CAWSGGLGSWPQHF. The CDR3 DNA is TGTGCCTGGAGTGGTGGACTGGGTTCATGGCCCCAGCATTTT.

The rearrangement uses TRBV5-1 and TRBJ2-5; D perhaps matches TRBD1 (7 bases). Trimming cost V 0 bases and J 2 bases, with 14 bases left between them. This CDR3 contains 16 residues. Germline V CDR1 and CDR2: SGHRS, YFSETQ. CDR3 DNA: TGCGCCAGCAGCTTGGAGTCAGGGGGAGGTCAAGAGACCCAGTACTTC. Translated, it gives CASSLESGGGQETQYF.

Here the CDR3 DNA reads TGTGCCAGCAGTGCCTACAGGTGGGAAACGCAGTATTTT. This encodes CASSAYRWETQYF. The chain combines TRBV27 with TRBJ2-3; D is possibly TRBD1 (5 bases). This CDR3 comprises 13 residues. Deletions cut 5 bases from V and 9 bases from J, with 15 bases between. Germline V gene sequence: CDR1 MNHEY, CDR2 SMNVEV (reference sequence).

This chain joins TRBV2 and TRBJ1-2, with TRBD1 as a possible D gene (5 bases). There are 12 residues in the CDR3. From germline, CDR1 is SNHLY and CDR2 FYNNEI. The ends were cut back, 3 bases at V and 8 bases at J, with 10 bases in the middle. CDR3 in DNA: TGTGCCAGCAGTGAGCGGGACGTCGGCTACACCTTC. Protein sequence: CASSERDVGYTF.

This sequence joins TRBV29-1 and TRBJ1-4, with 7 bases that match TRBD1. The CDR3 is made up of 13 amino acids. Trimming removed 4 bases from V and 3 bases from J; junction bases left unmatched: 2. Germline CDR1 SQVTM, CDR2 ANQGSEA. CDR3 residues: CSVGQGANEKLFF. CDR3 coding DNA: TGCAGCGTTGGACAGGGAGCTAATGAAAAACTGTTTTTT.

This rearrangement joins TRBV14 to TRBJ1-1, with D possibly being TRBD1 (5 bases). This CDR3 comprises 15 residues. CDR1 and CDR2 from the germline V gene are SGHDN and FVKESK. V dropped 2 bases and J dropped 7 bases, with 17 bases sitting between them. In DNA form, the CDR3 reads TGTGCCAGCAGCCAATCGCTGGGGGGACTTAGTGAAGCTTTCTTT. Amino acid sequence: CASSQSLGGLSEAFF.

The chain has TRBV24-1 and TRBJ2-3; unclear D gene. Germline lookup yields CDR1 KGHDR and CDR2 SFDVKD. The V end lost 3 bases, the J end lost 5 bases, and 8 bases lay between the germline ends. The CDR3 length is 13 residues. This chain's CDR3 is CATSDPSEDTQYF. DNA for the CDR3: TGTGCCACCAGTGATCCTTCAGAAGATACGCAGTATTTT.

The chain joins TRBV7-2 to TRBJ1-4; 8 bases fit TRBD1. The CDR3 covers 14 residues. Germline trimming cut 3 bases from V and 8 bases from J; bases unmatched to any gene: 5. The V gene's germline CDR1 is SGHTA and CDR2 FQGNSA. CDR3 region: CASSFRQGREKLFF. The CDR3 DNA is TGTGCCAGCAGCTTCCGACAGGGGCGGGAAAAACTGTTTTTT.

The genes are TRBV19 and TRBJ2-5; a possible D gene is TRBD2 (5 bases). V dropped 6 bases and J dropped 0 bases, with 14 bases sitting between them. The CDR3 sequence is 15 residues long. Germline values: CDR1 LNHDA, CDR2 SQIVND (reference sequence). In nucleotides, the CDR3 is TGTGCCAGTAGGGCTCAAACGGGGAACCAAGAGACCCAGTACTTC. It encodes CASRAQTGNQETQYF.

This clone was counted a single time. V is TRBV27 and J is TRBJ1-2; TRBD1 matches at 8 bases. This CDR3 region has 14 residues. With 3 bases clipped from V and 4 bases from J, the junction kept 4 bases outside the gene matches. Germline CDR1 MNHEY, CDR2 SMNVEV (reference sequence). CDR3 DNA sequence: TGTGCCAGCAGTTTCAGGGGGCGGGGCTATGGCTACACCTTC. Translating it yields CASSFRGRGYGYTF.

The rearrangement joins TRBV5-1 to TRBJ1-1, with TRBD1 as a possible D gene (6 bases). CDR3 length equals 13 residues. V lost 3 bases, J lost 6 bases, and 12 bases lay in between. Looked up from germline, CDR1 is SGHRS and CDR2 is YFSETQ. This CDR3 is CASSSTGFAEAFF. CDR3 DNA: TGCGCCAGCAGCTCTACAGGGTTCGCTGAAGCTTTCTTT.

This clone was observed once. V and J are TRBV4-1 and TRBJ2-5; the match to TRBD1 covers 10 bases. V lost 4 bases, J lost 5 bases, and 10 bases stayed unmatched. This CDR3 is built from 16 residues. Germline CDR1 reads MGHRA; CDR2 reads YSYEKL. The CDR3 nucleotides are TGCGCCAGCAGCCCCTCCGTAGGACAGGGGGGGGAGACCCAGTACTTC. Amino acid sequence: CASSPSVGQGGETQYF.

The V call is TRBV5-1, the J call TRBJ1-2, with D possibly being TRBD1 (6 bases). This CDR3 has 15 residues. V was shortened by 4 bases and J by 8 bases, with 21 bases between the two germline ends. Germline V gene lookup returns CDR1 SGHRS and CDR2 YFSETQ. The DNA for the CDR3 is TGCGCCAGCAGCCCCTCCGCCGGACAGCGGCTAGGCTACACCTTC. As protein: CASSPSAGQRLGYTF.

Written as DNA, the CDR3 is TGTGCCAGCAGCTTAGGGGGCAGAGTGGCAGGGGTAAAAGGAAAACTGTTTTTT. It encodes CASSLGGRVAGVKGKLFF. The genes are TRBV7-2 and TRBJ1-4; perhaps TRBD1 as D (6 bases). The CDR3 is made up of 18 amino acids. Between the trimmed V and J ends, which lost 1 base and 10 bases, there was a span of 25 bases. Germline V gene lookup returns CDR1 SGHTA and CDR2 FQGNSA.

V gene TRBV6-9 combines with J gene TRBJ1-4, with a possible D match to TRBD1 (5 bases). The germline V gene encodes CDR1 MNHGY and CDR2 SVAAGI. The CDR3 loop spans 17 amino acids. Trimming left V 3 bases short and J 7 bases short, with 21 bases between. The CDR3 sequence is CASSYPGGTRVTEKLFF. The CDR3 nucleotides are TGTGCCAGCAGTTACCCGGGAGGGACCAGGGTAACTGAAAAACTGTTTTTT.

V usage is TRBV6-2 or TRBV6-3 and J usage is TRBJ2-7; D may be TRBD2 (5 bases). Trimming cost V 5 bases and J 1 base, with 21 bases left between them. The germline CDR1 and CDR2 sequences are MNHEY and SVGEGT. CDR3 length equals 17 residues. The CDR3 DNA follows: TGTGCCAGCAGTCACCCCACGACACGTAGCGCTTCCTACGAGCAGTACTTC. This sequence encodes CASSHPTTRSASYEQYF.

The chain joins TRBV12-3 or TRBV12-4 to TRBJ1-5; TRBD1 is a possible D gene (6 bases). The CDR3 length is 13 residues. Trimming left V 6 bases short and J 7 bases short, with 13 bases between. The CDR3 DNA reads TGTGCCAGCAGGGGAGGGGGTAGCCAGCCCCAGCATTTT. Its translation is CASRGGGSQPQHF.